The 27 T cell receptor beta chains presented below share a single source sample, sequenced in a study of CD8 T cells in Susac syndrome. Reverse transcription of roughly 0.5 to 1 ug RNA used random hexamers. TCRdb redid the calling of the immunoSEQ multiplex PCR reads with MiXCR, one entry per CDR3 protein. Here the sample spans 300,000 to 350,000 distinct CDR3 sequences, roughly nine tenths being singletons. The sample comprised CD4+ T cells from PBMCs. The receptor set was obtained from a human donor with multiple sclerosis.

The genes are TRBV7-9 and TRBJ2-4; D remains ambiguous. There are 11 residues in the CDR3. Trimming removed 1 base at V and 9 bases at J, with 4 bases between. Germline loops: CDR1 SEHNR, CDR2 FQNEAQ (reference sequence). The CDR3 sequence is CASSLEIIQYF. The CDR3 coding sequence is TGTGCCAGCAGCTTAGAGATCATTCAGTACTTC. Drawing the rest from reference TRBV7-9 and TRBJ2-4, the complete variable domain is DTGVSQNPRHKITKRGQNVTFRCDPISEHNRLYWYRQTLGQGPEFLTYFQNEAQLEKSRLLSDRFSAERPKGSFSTLEIQRTEQGDSAMYLCASSLEIIQYFGAGTRLSVL.

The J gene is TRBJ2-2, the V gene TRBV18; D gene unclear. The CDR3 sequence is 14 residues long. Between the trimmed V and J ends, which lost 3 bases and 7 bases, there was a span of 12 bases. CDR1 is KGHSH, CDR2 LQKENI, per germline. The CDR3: CASSPYSRNGELFF. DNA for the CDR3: TGTGCCAGCTCACCGTACTCGAGGAACGGGGAGCTGTTTTTT.

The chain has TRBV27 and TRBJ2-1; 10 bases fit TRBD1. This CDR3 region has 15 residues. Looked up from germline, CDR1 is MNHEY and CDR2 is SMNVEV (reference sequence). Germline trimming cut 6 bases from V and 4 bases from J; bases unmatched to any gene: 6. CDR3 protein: CASREGQGNYNEQFF. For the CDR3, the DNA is TGTGCCAGCAGAGAGGGACAGGGGAATTACAATGAGCAGTTCTTC.

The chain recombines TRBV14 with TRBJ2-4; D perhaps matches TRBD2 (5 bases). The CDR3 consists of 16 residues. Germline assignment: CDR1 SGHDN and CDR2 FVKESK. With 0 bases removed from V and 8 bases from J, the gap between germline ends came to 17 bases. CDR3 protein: CASSQDFLAACDIQYF. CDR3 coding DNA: TGTGCCAGCAGCCAAGATTTCCTAGCAGCCTGTGACATTCAGTACTTC.

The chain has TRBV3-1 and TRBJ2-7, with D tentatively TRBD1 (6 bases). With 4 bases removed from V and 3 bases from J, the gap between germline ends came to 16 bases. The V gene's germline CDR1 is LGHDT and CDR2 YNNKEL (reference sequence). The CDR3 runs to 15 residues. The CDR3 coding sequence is TGTGCCAGCAGCCGACCGGGACATTATCTCTACGAGCAGTACTTC. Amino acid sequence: CASSRPGHYLYEQYF.

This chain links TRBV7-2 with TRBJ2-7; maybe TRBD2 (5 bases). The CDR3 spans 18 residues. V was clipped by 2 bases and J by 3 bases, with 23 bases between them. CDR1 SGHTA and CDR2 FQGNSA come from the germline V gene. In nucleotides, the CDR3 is TGTGCCAGCAGCTTAAGTTTAAGAGGGCCCGCCATCATCTACGAGCAGTACTTC. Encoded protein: CASSLSLRGPAIIYEQYF.

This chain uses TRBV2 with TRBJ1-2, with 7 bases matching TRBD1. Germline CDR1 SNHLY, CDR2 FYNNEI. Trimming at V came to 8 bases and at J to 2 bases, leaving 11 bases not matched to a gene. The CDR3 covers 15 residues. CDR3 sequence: CASGKGQTVNYGYTF. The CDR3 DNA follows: TGTGCCAGCGGGAAGGGACAGACAGTAAACTATGGCTACACCTTC.

The CDR3 here is CASSYGTANTEAFF. The CDR3 nucleotides are TGTGCCAGCAGCTACGGGACGGCGAACACTGAAGCTTTCTTT. V usage is TRBV7-2 and J usage is TRBJ1-1, with D tentatively TRBD1 (5 bases). The CDR3 covers 14 residues. V gave up 4 bases and J gave up 1 base, with 10 bases separating them. CDR1 and CDR2 from the germline V gene are SGHTA and FQGNSA.

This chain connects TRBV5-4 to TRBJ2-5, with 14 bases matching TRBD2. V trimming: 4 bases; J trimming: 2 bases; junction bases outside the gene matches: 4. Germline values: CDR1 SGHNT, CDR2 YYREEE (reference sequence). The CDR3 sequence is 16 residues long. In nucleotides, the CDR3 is TGTGCCAGCAGCACTCGACTAGCGGGGGGGCAAGAGACCCAGTACTTC. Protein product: CASSTRLAGGQETQYF.

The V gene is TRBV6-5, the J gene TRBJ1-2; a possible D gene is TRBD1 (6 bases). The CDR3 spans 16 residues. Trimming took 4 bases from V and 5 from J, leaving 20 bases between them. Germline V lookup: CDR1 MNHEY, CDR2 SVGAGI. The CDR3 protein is CASSSGVQGRGYGYTF. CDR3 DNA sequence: TGTGCCAGCAGTTCCGGCGTACAGGGAAGGGGTTATGGCTACACCTTC.

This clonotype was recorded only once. The CDR3 region is CSASGTGLYEQYF. DNA for the CDR3: TGCAGTGCTAGCGGGACAGGACTCTACGAGCAGTACTTC. The chain is built from TRBV20-1 and TRBJ2-7; TRBD1 agrees at 8 bases. The CDR3 loop spans 13 amino acids. Germline CDR1 is DFQATT and CDR2 is SNEGSKA (reference sequence). V lost 3 bases and J lost 3; bases outside the gene matches: 4.

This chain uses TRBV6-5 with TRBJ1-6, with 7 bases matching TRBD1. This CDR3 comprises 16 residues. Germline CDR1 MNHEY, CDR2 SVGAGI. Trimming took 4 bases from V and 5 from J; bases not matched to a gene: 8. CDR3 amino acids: CASSLRQGVDNSPLHF. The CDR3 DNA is TGTGCCAGCAGTTTGCGACAGGGAGTTGATAATTCACCCCTCCACTTT.

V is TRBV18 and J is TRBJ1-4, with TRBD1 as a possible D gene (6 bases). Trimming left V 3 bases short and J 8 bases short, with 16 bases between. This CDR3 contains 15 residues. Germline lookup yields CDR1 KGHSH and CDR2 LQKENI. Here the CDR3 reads CASSPRQQGGEKLFF. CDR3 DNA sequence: TGTGCCAGCTCACCGAGGCAACAGGGAGGCGAAAAACTGTTTTTT.

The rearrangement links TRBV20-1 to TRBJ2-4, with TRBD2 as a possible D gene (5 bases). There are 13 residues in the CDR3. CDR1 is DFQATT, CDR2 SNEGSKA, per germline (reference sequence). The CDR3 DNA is TGCAGCGCCGGACTCAGAACCAAAAACATTCAGTACTTC. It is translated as CSAGLRTKNIQYF.

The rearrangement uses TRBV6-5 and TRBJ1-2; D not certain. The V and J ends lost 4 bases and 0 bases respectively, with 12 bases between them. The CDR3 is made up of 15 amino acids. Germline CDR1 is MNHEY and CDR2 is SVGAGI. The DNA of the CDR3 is TGTGCCAGCAGTTTACAGACCGGGGCTAACTATGGCTACACCTTC. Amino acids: CASSLQTGANYGYTF.

This chain's CDR3 is CATKRDIDEKLFF. The DNA of the CDR3 is TGTGCCACCAAACGGGACATTGATGAAAAACTGTTTTTT. V and J are TRBV10-3 and TRBJ1-4; a weak D match, TRBD1 (6 bases). V lost 10 bases to trimming and J lost 6 bases, with 15 bases between them. Germline values: CDR1 ENHRY, CDR2 SYGVKD. This CDR3 comprises 13 residues.

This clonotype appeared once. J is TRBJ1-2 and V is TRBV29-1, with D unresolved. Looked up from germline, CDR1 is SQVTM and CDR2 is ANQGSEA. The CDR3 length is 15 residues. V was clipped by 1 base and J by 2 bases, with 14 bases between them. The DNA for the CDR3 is TGCAGCGTTGAAGGCTTGACTCCCGGAAACTATGGCTACACCTTC. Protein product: CSVEGLTPGNYGYTF.

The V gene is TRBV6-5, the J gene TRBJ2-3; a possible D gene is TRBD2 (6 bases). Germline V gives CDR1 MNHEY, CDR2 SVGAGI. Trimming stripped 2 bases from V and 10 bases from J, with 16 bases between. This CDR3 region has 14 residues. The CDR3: CASSYTRRDLSQYF. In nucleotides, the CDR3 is TGTGCCAGCAGTTACACCCGGCGGGATTTGTCGCAGTATTTT.

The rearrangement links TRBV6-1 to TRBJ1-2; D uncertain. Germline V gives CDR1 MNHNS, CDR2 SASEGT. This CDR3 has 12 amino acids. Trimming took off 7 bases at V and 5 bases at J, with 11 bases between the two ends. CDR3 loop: CASMGWSYGYTF. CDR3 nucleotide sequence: TGTGCCAGCATGGGGTGGTCGTATGGCTACACCTTC.

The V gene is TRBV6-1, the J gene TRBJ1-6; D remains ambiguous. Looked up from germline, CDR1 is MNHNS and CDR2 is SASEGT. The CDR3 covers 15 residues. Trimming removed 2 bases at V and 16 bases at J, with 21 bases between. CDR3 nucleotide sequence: TGTGCCAGCAGTGAACCTGCCTCGGGCACCCGGCCGCTCCACTTT. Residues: CASSEPASGTRPLHF.

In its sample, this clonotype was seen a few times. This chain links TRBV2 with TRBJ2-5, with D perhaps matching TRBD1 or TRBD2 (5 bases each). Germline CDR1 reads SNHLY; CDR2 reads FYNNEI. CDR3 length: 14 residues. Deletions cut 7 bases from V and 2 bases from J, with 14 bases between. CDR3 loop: CASTPGSAQETQYF. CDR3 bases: TGTGCCAGCACACCAGGGAGCGCACAAGAGACCCAGTACTTC.

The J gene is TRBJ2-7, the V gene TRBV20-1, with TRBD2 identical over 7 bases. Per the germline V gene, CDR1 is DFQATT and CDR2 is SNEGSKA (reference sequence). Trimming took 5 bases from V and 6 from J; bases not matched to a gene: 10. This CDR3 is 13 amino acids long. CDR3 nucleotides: TGCAGTGCTCCGGAAACTAGCGTAGGCGAGCAGTACTTC. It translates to CSAPETSVGEQYF.

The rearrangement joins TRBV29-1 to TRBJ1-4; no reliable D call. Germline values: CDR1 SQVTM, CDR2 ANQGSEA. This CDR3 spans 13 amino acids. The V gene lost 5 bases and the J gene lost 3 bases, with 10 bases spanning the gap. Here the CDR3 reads CSVLYAANEKLFF. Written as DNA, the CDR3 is TGCAGCGTTTTGTACGCGGCTAATGAAAAACTGTTTTTT.

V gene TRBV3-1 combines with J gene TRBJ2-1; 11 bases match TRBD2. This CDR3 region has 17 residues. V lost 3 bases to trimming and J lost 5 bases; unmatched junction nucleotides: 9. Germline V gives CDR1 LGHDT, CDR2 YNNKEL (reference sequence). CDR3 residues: CASSQGPGTSGNNEQFF. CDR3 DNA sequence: TGTGCCAGCAGCCAGGGTCCCGGGACTAGCGGAAACAATGAGCAGTTCTTC.

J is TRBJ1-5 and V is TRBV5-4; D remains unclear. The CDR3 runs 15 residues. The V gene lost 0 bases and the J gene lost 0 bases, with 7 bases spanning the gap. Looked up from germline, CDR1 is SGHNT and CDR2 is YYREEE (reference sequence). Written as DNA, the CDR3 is TGTGCCAGCAGCTTGGGCGGGAATAGCAATCAGCCCCAGCATTTT. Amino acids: CASSLGGNSNQPQHF.

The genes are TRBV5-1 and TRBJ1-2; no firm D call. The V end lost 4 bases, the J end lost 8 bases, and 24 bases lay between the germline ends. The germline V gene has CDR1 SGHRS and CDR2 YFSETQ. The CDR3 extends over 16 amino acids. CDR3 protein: CASSPNPAGLSEGYTF. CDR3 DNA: TGCGCCAGCAGCCCTAACCCAGCGGGGTTATCGGAAGGCTACACCTTC. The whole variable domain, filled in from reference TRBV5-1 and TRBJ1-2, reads KAGVTQTPRYLIKTRGQQVTLSCSPISGHRSVSWYQQTPGQGLQFLFEYFSETQRNKGNFPGRFSGRQFSNSRSEMNVSTLELGDSALYLCASSPNPAGLSEGYTFGSGTRLTVV.

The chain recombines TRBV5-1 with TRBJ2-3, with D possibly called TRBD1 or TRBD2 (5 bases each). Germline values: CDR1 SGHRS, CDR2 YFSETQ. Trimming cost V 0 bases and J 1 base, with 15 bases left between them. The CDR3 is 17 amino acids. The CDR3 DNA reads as TGCGCCAGCAGCTTGGGCACCAGGGTGGGGGGCACAGATACGCAGTATTTT. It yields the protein CASSLGTRVGGTDTQYF.